This TCR beta chain was retrieved from a study of blood T cell repertoires in COVID-19. Across the whole study: COVID-19 samples from acute and convalescent phases originated in the United States, Italy and Spain. Nucleic acid was either cDNA or gDNA, and it came from T cells, B-cell-depleted T cells, or PBMCs.

Germline CDR1 SNHLY, CDR2 FYNNEI. CDR3 size: 19 residues. J was trimmed by 2 bases and V by 4 bases; bases with no gene match: 12. Some clones are missing from TCRdb's copy, which holds only in-frame ones; the method was immunoSEQ multiplex PCR. The sample shows more than 120,000 clones, about 88% of them seen only once. Sequences were obtained from peripheral blood. The TCR originated in a human donor with acute or convalescent COVID-19. The donor label of this sample is uncertain. This chain joins TRBV2 and TRBJ2-1; 12 bases map to TRBD2. This CDR3 reads CASSGGGTSGLGTYNEQFF. Written as DNA, the CDR3 is TGTGCCAGCAGTGGGGGAGGGACTAGCGGGCTAGGAACCTACAATGAGCAGTTCTTC.